This T cell receptor (beta chain) originates from a study of blood T cell repertoires in COVID-19. Study background: Collection of acute and convalescent COVID-19 samples took place in the United States, Italy and Spain. From T cells, B-cell-depleted T cells, or PBMCs came the material, which was cDNA or gDNA.

The V gene's germline CDR1 is MGHRA and CDR2 YSYEKL. The junction had 5 bases not matched to a gene; V was cut back by 1 base and J by 7 bases. This CDR3 spans 15 amino acids. In the original processing: Estimation of nucleated cell counts was performed using reference gene primer amplification. Measured with immunoSEQ multiplex PCR; TCRdb has only the in-frame clones, and not every one. V, J and clone size derive from that table, while D and trimming were established from the DNA sequence. The sample contains 50,000 to 65,000 clones, 88% of which appear only once. Material: peripheral blood. The sequence derives from a man in his fifties with active COVID-19. J is TRBJ2-1 and V is TRBV4-1; 9 nucleotides agree with TRBD1. The CDR3, as DNA: TGCGCCAGCAGCCAAGTCCCCGGGACAGGGAATGAGCAGTTCTTC. Translated: CASSQVPGTGNEQFF.